This T cell receptor beta chain is drawn from a study of blood T cell repertoires in COVID-19. As for the study in general: T cells, B-cell-depleted T cells, or PBMCs provided the cDNA or gDNA that served as material.

Per the study methods: By means of reference gene primer amplification, nucleated cell counts were estimated. Produced via immunoSEQ multiplex PCR; TCRdb's table is partial and in-frame only. Clone size and V and J calls were adopted from that table, with D and trimming inferred from the DNA. Of some 70,000 clones listed, 90% were seen once; the top ten hold 5% to 6.5%. Trimming took off 3 bases at V and 4 bases at J, with 15 bases between the two ends. Germline V CDR1 and CDR2: MGHDK, SYGVNS. The CDR3 has 16 amino acids. The rearrangement links TRBV25-1 to TRBJ1-4; D might be TRBD1 (5 bases). The sequencing sample was made of peripheral blood. This sequence was found in a man aged 45-65 years with acute or convalescent COVID-19. The chain's CDR3 is CASSDRGSLLNEKLFF. Here the CDR3 DNA reads TGTGCCAGCAGTGATCGGGGGTCCCTTCTTAATGAAAAACTGTTTTTT.